This T cell receptor (beta chain) was recovered during a study of molecular identifiers for immune sequencing clone quantification. About the study: In replicates, RNA from approximately 20,000 or 100,000 naive CD8 cells was divided five ways and four parts were sequenced.

TCRdb recomputed calls from the PCR reads with MiXCR, one row per CDR3 protein. Of 6,000 or so distinct CDR3 sequences in the sample, about 15% are singletons; the top ten hold under 2.5%. Input material: naive CD8+ T cells from blood, with Jurkat cell RNA spiked in. This sample's subset: FACS-sorted CD8+CD4-CCR7+CD45RA+ naive T cells. This TCR came from a human donor in good health. Some libraries in this study had Jurkat cell RNA spiked in.

This chain's CDR3 is CSASFGGDEQYF. In DNA, the CDR3 is TGCAGTGCTAGTTTTGGGGGGGACGAGCAGTACTTC. The rearrangement joins TRBV20-1 to TRBJ2-7, with 7 bases aligning to TRBD2. Unmatched junction bases numbered 4, after V lost 3 bases and J lost 5 bases. CDR1 and CDR2 (germline): DFQATT, SNEGSKA (reference sequence). The CDR3 is 12 amino acids.